This is a list of T cell receptor beta chains from one sample in a study of blood T cell repertoires in COVID-19. Produced via immunoSEQ multiplex PCR; TCRdb's table is partial and in-frame only. The repertoire has some 400,000 clones, about 87% of them found once; the top ten carry about 9.4%. Sequenced sample: peripheral blood. The receptors here all came from a woman aged 30 to 39 with COVID-19, enrolled during active disease. Both conserved end residues are part of each CDR3. Each record gives: V gene, D gene, clone size, J gene, CDR3 DNA, CDR3 protein. A D gene is named only where the DNA matches it firmly. For some rows the clone size is stated as once, few or many, or as a class when expanded; others skip it.

V: TRBV6-2/TRBV6-3; D: .; size: .; J: TRBJ2-2; DNA: TGTGCCAGCAGTTACGACGGACTTAACACCGGGGAGCTGTTTTTT; CDR3: CASSYDGLNTGELFF
V: TRBV11-2; D: .; size: .; J: TRBJ2-6; DNA: TGTGCCAGCAGCTTAGGGAGGACAGACTCTGGGGCCAACGTCCTGACTTTC; CDR3: CASSLGRTDSGANVLTF
V: TRBV15; D: TRBD2; size: .; J: TRBJ2-7; DNA: TGTGCCACCAGCAGAGACATACTAGCGGGTCGCTCCTACGAGCAGTACTTC; CDR3: CATSRDILAGRSYEQYF
V: TRBV5-1; D: .; size: .; J: TRBJ2-3; DNA: TGCGCCAGCAGCTCTAGTACCCCTCCGGCCAGTACGCAGTATTTT; CDR3: CASSSSTPPASTQYF
V: TRBV28; D: TRBD2; size: .; J: TRBJ2-3; DNA: TGTGCCAGCAGTTTGGGTGGAAGCGGGGGAGTTGGGCAGTATTTT; CDR3: CASSLGGSGGVGQYF
V: TRBV2; D: .; size: .; J: TRBJ2-1; DNA: TGTGCCAGCCGCGGGACCCCACCCTACAATGAGCAGTTCTTC; CDR3: CASRGTPPYNEQFF
V: TRBV5-4; D: .; size: .; J: TRBJ2-7; DNA: TGTGCCAGCAGCCCCAGGCAAGGGGCCGACGAGCAGTACTTC; CDR3: CASSPRQGADEQYF
V: TRBV7-2; D: TRBD2; size: .; J: TRBJ2-2; DNA: TGTGCCAGCAGCTTATACGGGAGGGGCACCGGGGAGCTGTTTTTT; CDR3: CASSLYGRGTGELFF
V: TRBV24-1; D: .; size: .; J: TRBJ2-2; DNA: TGTGCCACCAGTGGTACGGGCGGGGAGCTGTTTTTT; CDR3: CATSGTGGELFF
V: TRBV19; D: .; size: .; J: TRBJ2-7; DNA: TGTGCCAGTAGCGGGAGACCTCCAGGGGAGCAGTACTTC; CDR3: CASSGRPPGEQYF
V: TRBV15; D: TRBD2; size: .; J: TRBJ2-1; DNA: TGTGCCACCAGCAGAGATTATGGGGAGGGCTACGAGCAGTTCTTC; CDR3: CATSRDYGEGYEQFF
V: TRBV5-1; D: TRBD2; size: .; J: TRBJ2-1; DNA: TGCGCCAGCAGCTTCGGACTAGCGGGAGGGCCAGTAAATGAGCAGTTCTTC; CDR3: CASSFGLAGGPVNEQFF
V: TRBV30; D: TRBD1; size: .; J: TRBJ2-5; DNA: TGTGCCTGGGGGGCAGGGGGTCAAGAGACCCAGTACTTC; CDR3: CAWGAGGQETQYF
V: TRBV28; D: TRBD1; size: .; J: TRBJ2-7; DNA: TGTGCCAGCAGCGCGAGGGGACAGGGGAGTTACGAGCAGTACTTC; CDR3: CASSARGQGSYEQYF
V: TRBV30; D: .; size: .; J: TRBJ1-4; DNA: TGTGCCTGGAGTGTTCAGGATCTGGGAAAACTGTTTTTT; CDR3: CAWSVQDLGKLFF
V: TRBV6-5; D: TRBD1; size: .; J: TRBJ1-6; DNA: TGTGCCAGCAGCTTCAGACCAGGGGGTAATTCACCCCTCCACTTT; CDR3: CASSFRPGGNSPLHF
V: TRBV5-4; D: .; size: .; J: TRBJ1-3; DNA: TGTGCCAGCAGCTTGCCAGGGGAAAACACCATATATTTT; CDR3: CASSLPGENTIYF
V: TRBV28; D: TRBD2; size: .; J: TRBJ2-7; DNA: TGTGCCAGCAGTTTGGCGTGGGGGGGGGACTACGAGCAGTACTTC; CDR3: CASSLAWGGDYEQYF
V: TRBV18; D: .; size: .; J: TRBJ2-7; DNA: TGTGCCAGCTCACCAAGGGGGGGAGGCGAGCAGTACTTC; CDR3: CASSPRGGGEQYF
V: TRBV4-1; D: .; size: .; J: TRBJ2-7; DNA: TGCGCCAGCAGCCAATCCGGGGACTTCCGCGAGCAGTACTTC; CDR3: CASSQSGDFREQYF
V: TRBV7-2; D: .; size: .; J: TRBJ1-4; DNA: TGTGCCAGCAGCTCTACGGCGGTCGAAAAACTGTTTTTT; CDR3: CASSSTAVEKLFF
V: TRBV30; D: TRBD1; size: .; J: TRBJ2-6; DNA: TGTGCCGGGTTCAGGGGGTCCGGGGCCAACGTCCTGACTTTC; CDR3: CAGFRGSGANVLTF
V: TRBV12-5; D: .; size: .; J: TRBJ2-7; DNA: TGTGCTAGTGGTTCGCACCGGGACACCTCCTACGAGCAGTACTTC; CDR3: CASGSHRDTSYEQYF
V: TRBV4-3; D: .; size: once; J: TRBJ2-3; DNA: TGCGCCAGCAGCCGCAACAACGGGGCAGATACGCAGTATTTT; CDR3: CASSRNNGADTQYF
V: TRBV9; D: TRBD2; size: .; J: TRBJ2-1; DNA: TGTGCCAGCAGCGTAGCAGGCGGGAGGGCCGGTAATGAGCAGTTCTTC; CDR3: CASSVAGGRAGNEQFF
V: TRBV29-1; D: .; size: few; J: TRBJ2-3; DNA: TGCAGCGTTATCCGGGGGGCGCATACGCAGTATTTT; CDR3: CSVIRGAHTQYF
V: TRBV4-1; D: TRBD1; size: .; J: TRBJ2-7; DNA: TGCGCCAGCAGCCGGACAGGGGGCCCCTACGAGCAGTACTTC; CDR3: CASSRTGGPYEQYF
V: TRBV15; D: TRBD1; size: .; J: TRBJ1-4; DNA: TGTGCCACCAGCAAAGAAACAGGGGGTAATGAAAAACTGTTTTTT; CDR3: CATSKETGGNEKLFF
V: TRBV19; D: TRBD1; size: .; J: TRBJ2-5; DNA: TGTGCCAGTAGCCCCGGGACAGGGGTAGAGACCCAGTACTTC; CDR3: CASSPGTGVETQYF
V: TRBV20-1; D: TRBD1; size: .; J: TRBJ2-5; DNA: TGCAGTGCTAGTCCGGGACAGGGGAACCAAGAGACCCAGTACTTC; CDR3: CSASPGQGNQETQYF
V: TRBV2; D: TRBD1; size: .; J: TRBJ2-7; DNA: TGTGCCAGCTTGGGAGACAGGGGGCCCTACGAGCAGTACTTC; CDR3: CASLGDRGPYEQYF
V: TRBV30; D: .; size: .; J: TRBJ1-2; DNA: TGTGCCTGGAGTGCGGACAGACGGGGCTATGGCTACACCTTC; CDR3: CAWSADRRGYGYTF
V: TRBV7-9; D: TRBD2; size: .; J: TRBJ2-2; DNA: TGTGCCAGCAGACCCGGACTAGCGGGAAGAACCGGGGAGCTGTTTTTT; CDR3: CASRPGLAGRTGELFF
V: TRBV7-8; D: TRBD1; size: .; J: TRBJ1-6; DNA: TGTGCCAGCAGCTTAGTGTCAGGGGGTTCACCCCTCCACTTT; CDR3: CASSLVSGGSPLHF
V: TRBV15; D: .; size: .; J: TRBJ1-4; DNA: TGTGCCACCAGCAGAGACCAAGGGGCGACTAATGAAAAACTGTTTTTT; CDR3: CATSRDQGATNEKLFF
V: TRBV29-1; D: TRBD1; size: few; J: TRBJ1-5; DNA: TGCAGCGTTCGGCAGGGGGCTCCGGATAGCAATCAGCCCCAGCATTTT; CDR3: CSVRQGAPDSNQPQHF
V: TRBV12-3/TRBV12-4; D: .; size: .; J: TRBJ1-5; DNA: TGTGCCAGCAGTTTAGCGGGCCACCAGCATTTT; CDR3: CASSLAGHQHF
V: TRBV6-6; D: TRBD1; size: .; J: TRBJ2-5; DNA: TGTGCCAGCAGAGGACAGGGGAAAGAGACCCAGTACTTC; CDR3: CASRGQGKETQYF
V: TRBV30; D: TRBD2; size: .; J: TRBJ2-1; DNA: TGTGCCTGGACCACCCCTGGTTCTAGCGGGAGCAATGAGCAGTTCTTC; CDR3: CAWTTPGSSGSNEQFF
V: TRBV7-2; D: TRBD2; size: .; J: TRBJ2-1; DNA: TGTGCCAGCAGCGGAGGGACTAGCGGGAACCTAAATGAGCAGTTCTTC; CDR3: CASSGGTSGNLNEQFF
V: TRBV3-1/TRBV3-2; D: TRBD2; size: .; J: TRBJ2-3; DNA: TGTGCCAGCAGCCAAAGCCCTAGCGGGGCCACAGATACGCAGTATTTT; CDR3: CASSQSPSGATDTQYF
V: TRBV28; D: .; size: .; J: TRBJ1-4; DNA: TGTGCCAGCAGTTTGGTACAGCAAAATGAAAAACTGTTTTTT; CDR3: CASSLVQQNEKLFF
V: TRBV4-3; D: TRBD1; size: .; J: TRBJ2-7; DNA: TGCGCCAGCAGCCAAGGGGTGGGGACAGGGAACTACGAGCAGTACTTC; CDR3: CASSQGVGTGNYEQYF
V: TRBV18; D: TRBD2; size: .; J: TRBJ2-7; DNA: TGTGCCAGCTCAGCAGGGACTACCGTAGCCTACGAGCAGTACTTC; CDR3: CASSAGTTVAYEQYF
V: TRBV11-2; D: .; size: .; J: TRBJ1-2; DNA: TGTGCCAGCAGCTCCACAGGGCTACCTAACTATGGCTACACCTTC; CDR3: CASSSTGLPNYGYTF
V: TRBV7-3; D: .; size: .; J: TRBJ2-3; DNA: TGTGCCAGCAGCTTAGCCGGGGGTACGCAGTATTTT; CDR3: CASSLAGGTQYF
V: TRBV30; D: TRBD1; size: .; J: TRBJ1-2; DNA: TGTGCCTGCCGGGACAGCCTTAACTATGGCTACACCTTC; CDR3: CACRDSLNYGYTF
V: TRBV19; D: TRBD2; size: .; J: TRBJ2-3; DNA: TGTGCCAGTAGTCTCCGTCGAGCGGGAGCGTCTTCTAGCACAGATACGCAGTATTTT; CDR3: CASSLRRAGASSSTDTQYF
V: TRBV11-2; D: TRBD1; size: .; J: TRBJ2-7; DNA: TGTGCCAGCAGCGGACAGGGGGTCTACGAGCAGTACTTC; CDR3: CASSGQGVYEQYF
V: TRBV7-2; D: TRBD2; size: .; J: TRBJ2-1; DNA: TGTGCCAGCAGCTCCCCGGGACCTAGCGGTATCTACAATGAGCAGTTCTTC; CDR3: CASSSPGPSGIYNEQFF
V: TRBV7-3; D: .; size: .; J: TRBJ2-3; DNA: TGTGCCAGCAGCTTCGCTAGCCCAAGTAGCACAGATACGCAGTATTTT; CDR3: CASSFASPSSTDTQYF
V: TRBV15; D: TRBD2; size: few; J: TRBJ2-2; DNA: TGTGCCACCAGCAGCAGGGGACTAGCGGGAGAGGTCGAGACCGGGGAGCTGTTTTTT; CDR3: CATSSRGLAGEVETGELFF
V: TRBV30; D: TRBD1; size: .; J: TRBJ1-3; DNA: TGTGCCTCGGCACAGGGGCCCTCTGGAAACACCATATATTTT; CDR3: CASAQGPSGNTIYF
V: TRBV19; D: .; size: .; J: TRBJ2-7; DNA: TGTGCCAGTAGTAAGGGCAGGGGTTACTACGAGCAGTACTTC; CDR3: CASSKGRGYYEQYF
V: TRBV28; D: .; size: .; J: TRBJ2-5; DNA: TGTGCCAGCACGAACAGTAGGCAAGAGACCCAGTACTTC; CDR3: CASTNSRQETQYF
V: TRBV30; D: .; size: .; J: TRBJ1-6; DNA: TGTGCCTTAACAGTATCCGACTATAATTCACCCCTCCACTTT; CDR3: CALTVSDYNSPLHF
V: TRBV6-6; D: TRBD1; size: .; J: TRBJ1-4; DNA: TGTGCCAGCAGTGCGAGCCGGGACAGGGATCGAGAAAAACTGTTTTTT; CDR3: CASSASRDRDREKLFF